These 7 T cell receptor beta chains were sequenced from one sample in a study of cytomegalovirus exposure and HLA in healthy donors. Primers for the PCR totalled 60 Vbeta and 13 Jbeta. Sequenced by immunoSEQ multiplex PCR; TCRdb stores in-frame clones only, minus some. Found here are about 160,000 clones, nearly 80% of them singletons; the top ten hold roughly 9.7%. Sequencing was performed on PBMCs. The receptors shown here come from a man between 18 and 35 years old in good health and CMV-seropositive.

This chain connects TRBV14 to TRBJ2-3, with D tentatively TRBD1 (5 bases). V gave up 4 bases and J gave up 3 bases, with 14 bases separating them. The germline V gene encodes CDR1 SGHDN and CDR2 FVKESK. There are 15 residues in the CDR3. The CDR3 sequence: CASSLGWGRTDTQYF. The CDR3 DNA is TGTGCCAGCAGCCTTGGATGGGGCCGGACAGATACGCAGTATTTT.

The J gene is TRBJ2-7, the V gene TRBV5-1; perhaps TRBD1 as D (7 bases). The CDR3 totals 15 residues. Germline lookup yields CDR1 SGHRS and CDR2 YFSETQ. Trimming removed 1 base from V and 5 bases from J, with 16 bases in between. The CDR3 reads CASSLLAGGFNEQYF. The CDR3 DNA reads as TGCGCCAGCAGCTTGCTGGCAGGGGGGTTTAACGAGCAGTACTTC. The variable domain in full, completed from reference TRBV5-1 and TRBJ2-7, reads KAGVTQTPRYLIKTRGQQVTLSCSPISGHRSVSWYQQTPGQGLQFLFEYFSETQRNKGNFPGRFSGRQFSNSRSEMNVSTLELGDSALYLCASSLLAGGFNEQYFGPGTRLTVT.

This clone has a handful of counts. The rearrangement uses TRBV7-9 and TRBJ2-2, with D perhaps TRBD1 (6 bases). The V gene's germline CDR1 is SEHNR and CDR2 FQNEAQ (reference sequence). The CDR3 contains 15 residues. Trimming cost V 4 bases and J 6 bases, with 15 bases left between them. The CDR3 sequence is CASSYRVLSAGELFF. The CDR3 bases are TGTGCCAGCAGCTACAGGGTACTTAGTGCCGGGGAGCTGTTTTTT.

This rearrangement joins TRBV6-6 to TRBJ1-4, with a tentative D call TRBD1 (5 bases). Deletions cut 3 bases from V and 4 bases from J, with 12 bases between. This CDR3 spans 15 amino acids. Looked up from germline, CDR1 is MNHNY and CDR2 is SVGAGI (reference sequence). CDR3 bases: TGTGCCAGCAGTTATGGGGGGATTCTTAATGAAAAACTGTTTTTT. Its translation: CASSYGGILNEKLFF.

As concerns this clone: An end of the junction does not agree with germline; a read error may underlie this. DNA of the CDR3: TGCGCCAGCAGTGCCTCTTCCTACGGGCAGTACTTC. Its translation: CASSASSYGQYF. The rearrangement uses TRBV10-1 and TRBJ2-7, with D unclear. Germline V gene data show CDR1 as WNHNN and CDR2 as SYGVQD (reference sequence). CDR3 length: 12 amino acids.

V is TRBV5-1 and J is TRBJ2-2; D perhaps matches TRBD1 (7 bases). Germline V gene lookup returns CDR1 SGHRS and CDR2 YFSETQ. The CDR3 consists of 15 residues. Trimming took 6 bases from V and 0 from J, leaving 12 bases between them. The chain's CDR3 is CASIAGQTNTGELFF. The CDR3 DNA follows: TGCGCCAGCATTGCGGGACAGACGAACACCGGGGAGCTGTTTTTT. The variable domain in full, completed from reference TRBV5-1 and TRBJ2-2, reads KAGVTQTPRYLIKTRGQQVTLSCSPISGHRSVSWYQQTPGQGLQFLFEYFSETQRNKGNFPGRFSGRQFSNSRSEMNVSTLELGDSALYLCASIAGQTNTGELFFGEGSRLTVL.

V usage is TRBV19 and J usage is TRBJ1-5, with 9 bases identical to TRBD1. Trimming took 6 bases from V and 2 from J; bases not matched to a gene: 8. This CDR3 has 16 residues. Germline V gene sequence: CDR1 LNHDA, CDR2 SQIVND (reference sequence). CDR3 protein: CASSRTGAPRNQPQHF. The CDR3 region has the DNA TGTGCCAGTAGCCGGACAGGGGCTCCCCGCAATCAGCCCCAGCATTTT.